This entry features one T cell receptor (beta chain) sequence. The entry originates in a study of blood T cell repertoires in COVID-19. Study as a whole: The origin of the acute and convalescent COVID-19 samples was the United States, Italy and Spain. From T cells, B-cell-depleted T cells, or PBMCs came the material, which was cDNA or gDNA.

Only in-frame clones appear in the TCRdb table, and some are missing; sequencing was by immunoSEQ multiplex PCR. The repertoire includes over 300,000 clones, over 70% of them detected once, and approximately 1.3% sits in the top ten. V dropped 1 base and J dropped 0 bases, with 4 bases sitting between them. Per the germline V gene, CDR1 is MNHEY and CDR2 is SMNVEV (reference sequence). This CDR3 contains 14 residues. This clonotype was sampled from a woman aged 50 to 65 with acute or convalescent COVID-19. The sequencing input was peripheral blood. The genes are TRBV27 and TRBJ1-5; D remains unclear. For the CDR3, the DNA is TGTGCCAGCAGTTTATTCTATAGCAATCAGCCCCAGCATTTT. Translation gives CASSLFYSNQPQHF.